This entry lists 3 T cell receptor beta chains sequenced from one sample in a study of T cell responses to AZD1222 COVID-19 vaccine. The assay was immunoSEQ multiplex PCR, and TCRdb's table has in-frame clones only and misses some. The sample contains some 170,000 clones, roughly nine tenths of which appear only once. Sequences were derived from peripheral blood, sampled on day 0 of AZD1222 vaccination. The receptors were sampled from an adult in good health.

The chain recombines TRBV5-8 with TRBJ1-5, with 9 nucleotides matching TRBD1. This CDR3 spans 15 amino acids. V dropped 3 bases and J dropped 2; count of bases not matched to a gene: 3. CDR1 and CDR2 from the germline V gene are SGHTS and YDEGEE. The CDR3 sequence is CASSSQGAGNQPQHF. The CDR3 nucleotides are TGTGCCAGCAGCTCACAGGGGGCTGGCAATCAGCCCCAGCATTTT.

V gene TRBV15 combines with J gene TRBJ2-1; D is possibly TRBD1 (6 bases). The CDR3 has 14 amino acids. Per germline, CDR1 LNHNV and CDR2 YYDKDF (reference sequence). V was clipped by 9 bases and J by 0 bases, with 12 bases between them. The CDR3 bases are TGTGCCACAGGAATGACAGGCTCCTACAATGAGCAGTTCTTC. Encoded protein: CATGMTGSYNEQFF.

This rearrangement joins TRBV6-1 to TRBJ1-2; D possibly corresponds to TRBD1 (5 bases). The CDR3 is made up of 14 amino acids. Per germline, CDR1 MNHNS and CDR2 SASEGT. V was shortened by 2 bases and J by 3 bases, with 10 bases between the two germline ends. The CDR3 nucleotides are TGTGCCAGCAGTGAATACGGGGGGGACTATGGCTACACCTTC. Protein product: CASSEYGGDYGYTF.